This TCR beta chain was identified in a study of T-cell memory formation after mild COVID-19. Per germline, CDR1 SGHDN and CDR2 FVKESK. V shed 1 base, J shed 6 bases, and the junction held 5 bases outside the gene matches. This CDR3 has 14 residues. Each CDR3 protein is one row after TCRdb ran MiXCR on the 5' RACE reads. The table records 350,000 to 550,000 distinct CDR3 sequences, about 20% of them present only once. The rearrangement links TRBV14 to TRBJ2-7, with 8 bases lining up with TRBD1. The TCR comes from a man in his late teens or twenties who had mild COVID-19 (a few samples of this study predate the infection). Cell type and time point are not known. The sample comprised PBMCs or a T cell subset sorted from them (not recorded which). The CDR3 DNA reads as TGTGCCAGCAGCCAAGTACGCACAGGGGGCGAGCAGTACTTC. The encoded protein is CASSQVRTGGEQYF.